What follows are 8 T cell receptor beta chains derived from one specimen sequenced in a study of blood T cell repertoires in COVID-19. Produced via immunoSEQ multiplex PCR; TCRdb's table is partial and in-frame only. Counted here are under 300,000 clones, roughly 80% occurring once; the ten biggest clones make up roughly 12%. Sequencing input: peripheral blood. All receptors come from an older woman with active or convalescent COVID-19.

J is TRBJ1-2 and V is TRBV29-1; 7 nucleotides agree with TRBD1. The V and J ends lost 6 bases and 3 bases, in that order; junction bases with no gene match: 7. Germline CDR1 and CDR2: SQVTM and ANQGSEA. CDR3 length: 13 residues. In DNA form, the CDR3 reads TGCAGCGTGCTTGACAGGGAGGACTATGGCTACACCTTC. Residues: CSVLDREDYGYTF.

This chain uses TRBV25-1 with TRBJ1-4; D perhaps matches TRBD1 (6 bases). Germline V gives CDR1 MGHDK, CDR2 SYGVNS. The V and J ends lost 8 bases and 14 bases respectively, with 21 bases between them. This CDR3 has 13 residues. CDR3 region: CASHSRDIGRLFF. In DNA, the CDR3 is TGTGCCAGCCATTCCCGGGACATCGGGCGGCTGTTTTTT.

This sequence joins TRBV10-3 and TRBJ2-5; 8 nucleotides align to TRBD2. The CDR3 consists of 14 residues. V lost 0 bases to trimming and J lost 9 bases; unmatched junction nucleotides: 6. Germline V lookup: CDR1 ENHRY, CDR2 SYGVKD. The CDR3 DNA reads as TGTGCCATCAGTGAGTCGAGTAGCGGGGCGGCCCAGTACTTC. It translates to CAISESSSGAAQYF.

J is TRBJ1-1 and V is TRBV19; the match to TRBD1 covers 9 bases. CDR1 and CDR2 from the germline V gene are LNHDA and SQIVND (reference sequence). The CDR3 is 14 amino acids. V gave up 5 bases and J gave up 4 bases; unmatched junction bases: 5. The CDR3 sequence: CASSGSDRGTEAFF. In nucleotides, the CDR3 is TGTGCCAGTAGTGGGTCGGACAGGGGCACTGAAGCTTTCTTT.

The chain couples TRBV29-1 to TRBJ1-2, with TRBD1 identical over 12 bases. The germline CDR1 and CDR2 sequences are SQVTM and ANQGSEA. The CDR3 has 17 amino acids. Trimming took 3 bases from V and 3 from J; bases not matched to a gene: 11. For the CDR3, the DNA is TGCAGCGTTGACCGCGGGACAGGGGGCATCTGGGACTATGGCTACACCTTC. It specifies CSVDRGTGGIWDYGYTF.

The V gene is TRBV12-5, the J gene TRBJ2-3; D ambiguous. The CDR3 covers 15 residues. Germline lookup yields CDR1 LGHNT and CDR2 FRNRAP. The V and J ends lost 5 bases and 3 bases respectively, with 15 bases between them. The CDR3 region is CASGTSVPPTDTQYF. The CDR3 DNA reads TGTGCTAGTGGTACCAGTGTACCCCCTACAGATACGCAGTATTTT.

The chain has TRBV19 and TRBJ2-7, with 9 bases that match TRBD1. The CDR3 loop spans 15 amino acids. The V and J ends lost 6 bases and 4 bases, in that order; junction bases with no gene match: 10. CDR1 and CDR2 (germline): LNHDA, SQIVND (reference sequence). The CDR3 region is CASSPGQGIGYEQYF. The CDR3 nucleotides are TGTGCCAGTAGCCCCGGACAGGGGATAGGTTACGAGCAGTACTTC.

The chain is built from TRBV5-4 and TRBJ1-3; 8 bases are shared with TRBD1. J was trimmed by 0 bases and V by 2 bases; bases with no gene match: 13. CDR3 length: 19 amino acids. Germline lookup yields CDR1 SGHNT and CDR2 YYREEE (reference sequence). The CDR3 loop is CASSLGAGLDRGSGNTIYF. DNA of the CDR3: TGTGCCAGCAGCTTAGGGGCGGGCCTAGACAGGGGCTCTGGAAACACCATATATTTT.